The clone carrying this T cell receptor (beta chain) was observed a few times. Methods used by the authors: Amplification of reference gene primers provided the estimated nucleated cell counts. The table came from immunoSEQ multiplex PCR; TCRdb's copy has only in-frame clones and leaves some out. V, J and clone size derive from that table, while D and trimming were established from the DNA sequence. There are about 240,000 clones in the sample; roughly 80% occur only once, and less than 4% lies in the top ten. The data are from a study of blood T cell repertoires in COVID-19. Study background: Sites in the United States, Italy and Spain provided acute and convalescent COVID-19 samples.

The CDR3 covers 16 residues. J was trimmed by 0 bases and V by 3 bases; bases with no gene match: 5. The germline V gene encodes CDR1 KGHSH and CDR2 LQKENI. The source material was peripheral blood. The rearrangement links TRBV18 to TRBJ1-1, with 9 bases aligning to TRBD1. This receptor was identified in a woman under 30 with acute or convalescent COVID-19. The CDR3 DNA reads as TGTGCCAGCTCACCGGGGACAGGGAGCTTGAACACTGAAGCTTTCTTT. Residues: CASSPGTGSLNTEAFF.